The 13 T cell receptor beta chains reported below all come from one sample, sequenced in a study of blood T cells in healthy people across ages. Through a sample-barcoded 5' primer and a J-beta primer mix, a second PCR was run for roughly 6 to 11 cycles. TCRdb reprocessed the 5' RACE reads via MiXCR and lists one record per CDR3 protein. The sample lists about 970,000 distinct CDR3 sequences, approximately 50% occurring once. The sequenced sample consisted of blood. These TCRs come from a woman aged 60-70 years in good health.

The V call is TRBV6-1, the J call TRBJ1-5; TRBD1 is a possible D gene (6 bases). V lost 6 bases and J lost 6, with 18 bases in between. The V gene's germline CDR1 is MNHNS and CDR2 SASEGT. The CDR3 contains 15 residues. The DNA of the CDR3 is TGTGCCAGCAGGAGGACAGACCGACAAGTTCAGCCCCAGCATTTT. Translating it yields CASRRTDRQVQPQHF.

In DNA, the CDR3 is TGTGCCAGCAGTTACTCAGGCAATATCAAGTACGAGCAGTACTTC. Its protein is CASSYSGNIKYEQYF. The chain couples TRBV6-2 or TRBV6-3 to TRBJ2-7; D remains ambiguous. With 0 bases removed from V and 4 bases from J, the gap between germline ends came to 13 bases. CDR1 and CDR2 from the germline V gene are MNHEY and SVGEGT. The CDR3 consists of 15 residues.

As for this clonotype: The junction does not match germline at one end; this may be a read error. J is TRBJ2-7 and V is TRBV27, with TRBD2 identical over 14 bases. This CDR3 is 16 amino acids long. Germline CDR1 MNHEY, CDR2 SMNVEV (reference sequence). CDR3 residues: CAVSRLAGGSSYGQYF. The CDR3 region has the DNA TGTGCCGTATCTCGACTAGCGGGAGGGAGCTCCTACGGGCAGTACTTC.

The rearrangement uses TRBV30 and TRBJ2-6, with a weak D call TRBD2 (5 bases). Germline V gene lookup returns CDR1 GTSNPN and CDR2 SVGIG (reference sequence). The CDR3 covers 14 residues. V lost 5 bases to trimming and J lost 0 bases, with 8 bases between them. CDR3 amino acids: CAWGGSSGANVLTF. The CDR3 nucleotides read TGTGCCTGGGGAGGCAGCTCTGGGGCCAACGTCCTGACTTTC.

This clonotype came up a few times. The chain carries TRBV5-8 and TRBJ2-3; D remains unclear. V shed 0 bases and J shed 3 bases, with 8 bases lying between them. Germline assignment: CDR1 SGHTS and CDR2 YDEGEE. This CDR3 is 14 amino acids long. The CDR3 DNA reads TGTGCCAGCAGCTTGGAGATAGAGACAGATACGCAGTATTTT. This codes for CASSLEIETDTQYF.

The CDR3 DNA is TGTGCCAGCCGGACGTATTCACCCCTCCACTTT. Its translation: CASRTYSPLHF. The chain links TRBV6-1 to TRBJ1-6; D is unresolved. The ends were cut back, 8 bases at V and 8 bases at J, with 7 bases in the middle. The length of the CDR3 is 11 residues. CDR1 MNHNS and CDR2 SASEGT come from the germline V gene.

This clonotype has a handful of counts. This chain joins TRBV27 and TRBJ2-7; possible D gene TRBD1, 5 bases. Germline loops: CDR1 MNHEY, CDR2 SMNVEV (reference sequence). V lost 6 bases and J lost 2, with 8 bases in between. The CDR3 length is 12 residues. The CDR3: CASRDNAYEQYF. CDR3 nucleotides: TGTGCCAGCAGGGACAACGCCTACGAGCAGTACTTC.

The rearrangement links TRBV7-6 to TRBJ2-1; 7 bases are a match to TRBD1. Germline V gene sequence: CDR1 SGHVS, CDR2 FNYEAQ. Trimming removed 1 base from V and 10 bases from J; junction bases left unmatched: 10. This CDR3 is 15 amino acids long. In DNA form, the CDR3 reads TGTGCCAGCAGCTTAGTGGAACAGGGGTTATCCGAGCAGTTCTTC. Its translation is CASSLVEQGLSEQFF.

In regard to this clonotype: A much larger clone differs by one base, so this may be a read error. The chain links TRBV29-1 to TRBJ2-5, with D hard to call. Germline V gene data show CDR1 as SQVTM and CDR2 as ANQGSEA. This CDR3 spans 11 amino acids. Here the CDR3 reads CSIGRVEAQYF. Written as DNA, the CDR3 is TGCAGCATTGGAAGGGTAGAGGCCCAGTACTTC. Filled out from reference TRBV29-1 and TRBJ2-5, the complete variable domain reads SAVISQKPSRDICQRGTSLTIQCQVDSQVTMMFWYRQQPGQSLTLIATANQGSEATYESGFVIDKFPISRPNLTFSTLTVSNMSPEDSSIYLCSIGRVEAQYFGPGTRLLVL.

This clonotype was recorded a few times. CDR3: CASSPSRASSYEQYF. The CDR3 DNA sequence: TGTGCCAGCAGCCCCTCGCGGGCCTCCTCCTACGAGCAGTACTTC. This rearrangement joins TRBV9 to TRBJ2-7, with D possibly being TRBD2 (5 bases). Germline V gene lookup returns CDR1 SGDLS and CDR2 YYNGEE. This CDR3 is built from 15 residues. The V end was cut by 4 bases, the J end by 0 bases, with 14 bases between.

The rearrangement joins TRBV28 to TRBJ2-1; maybe TRBD1 (6 bases). This CDR3 is built from 15 residues. Germline V gives CDR1 MDHEN, CDR2 SYDVKM. Trimming pared 6 bases from V and 0 bases from J, leaving 12 bases between. DNA of the CDR3: TGTGCCAGCAGCCAGGACAGTAACTCCTACAATGAGCAGTTCTTC. This sequence encodes CASSQDSNSYNEQFF. Full variable domain (missing parts from reference TRBV28 and TRBJ2-1): DVKVTQSSRYLVKRTGEKVFLECVQDMDHENMFWYRQDPGLGLRLIYFSYDVKMKEKGDIPEGYSVSREKKERFSLILESASTNQTSMYLCASSQDSNSYNEQFFGPGTRLTVL.

In its sample, this clonotype was seen a few times. The chain links TRBV7-9 to TRBJ2-1; D might be TRBD1 (5 bases). The CDR3 runs to 16 residues. V was trimmed by 5 bases and J by 2 bases, leaving 16 bases between them. The germline V gene has CDR1 SEHNR and CDR2 FQNEAQ (reference sequence). CDR3 protein: CASSPPGITAYNEQFF. In DNA, the CDR3 is TGTGCCAGCAGCCCCCCAGGGATCACGGCCTACAATGAGCAGTTCTTC. Based on the CDR3 plus reference TRBV7-9 and TRBJ2-1, the full variable domain is DTGVSQNPRHKITKRGQNVTFRCDPISEHNRLYWYRQTLGQGPEFLTYFQNEAQLEKSRLLSDRFSAERPKGSFSTLEIQRTEQGDSAMYLCASSPPGITAYNEQFFGPGTRLTVL.

The V and J genes are TRBV11-2 and TRBJ1-2; the D is unclear. This CDR3 contains 13 residues. Trimming left V 4 bases short and J 4 bases short, with 10 bases between. Germline values: CDR1 SGHAT, CDR2 FQNNGV. In nucleotides, the CDR3 is TGTGCCAGCAGCTCCGCAGGATCCTATGGCTACACCTTC. This gives the protein CASSSAGSYGYTF.